This is a list of T cell receptor beta chains from one sample in a study of blood T cell repertoires in COVID-19. Sequenced by immunoSEQ multiplex PCR; TCRdb stores in-frame clones only, minus some. The data show under 250,000 clones, with 86% seen just once and roughly 5.8% held by the top ten. Input material: peripheral blood. The source of these receptors is a man between 60 and 75 years old with acute or convalescent COVID-19. Each CDR3 is given with its conserved first and last residue. A D gene is named only where the DNA matches it firmly. Clone size, where shown, is once, few, many, or a class for clones that have expanded.

d_call,j_call,clone_size,v_call,cdr3_aa,cdr3_nt
TRBD2,TRBJ2-5,-,TRBV5-1,CASSLLAGGPQETQYF,TGCGCCAGCAGTCTACTAGCGGGAGGGCCCCAAGAGACCCAGTACTTC
-,TRBJ1-2,-,TRBV18,CASSPAGESYGYTF,TGTGCCAGCTCACCAGCGGGGGAAAGCTATGGCTACACCTTC
-,TRBJ1-1,-,TRBV6-5,CASSPRANTEAFF,TGTGCCAGCAGTCCGAGGGCGAACACTGAAGCTTTCTTT
TRBD1,TRBJ1-2,-,TRBV7-2,CASSLAHEGQGIYGYTF,TGTGCCAGCAGCTTAGCACATGAGGGACAGGGGATCTATGGCTACACCTTC
-,TRBJ1-6,-,TRBV27,CASSLEILSPLHF,TGTGCCAGCAGTTTGGAGATCCTATCACCCCTCCACTTT
TRBD1,TRBJ2-7,-,TRBV12-5,CASGLDTPTGGYRYF,TGTGCTAGTGGTTTGGATACTCCAACAGGGGGCTATCGGTACTTC
-,TRBJ1-1,-,TRBV7-2,CASSNDRYPEAFF,TGTGCCAGCAGTAACGACAGGTATCCTGAAGCTTTCTTT
-,TRBJ1-2,-,TRBV27,CASSPVLWSVYTF,TGTGCCAGCAGTCCGGTTCTTTGGTCGGTCTACACCTTC
-,TRBJ2-7,-,TRBV19,CASKREWDF,TGTGCCAGTAAGAGGGAGTGGGACTTC
TRBD1,TRBJ1-1,-,TRBV10-3,CAISEPKGTGNTEAFF,TGTGCCATCAGTGAACCCAAGGGGACAGGGAACACTGAAGCTTTCTTT
-,TRBJ2-3,few,TRBV7-2,CASSLSGLGTDTQYF,TGTGCCAGCAGCTTAAGCGGACTTGGCACAGATACGCAGTATTTT
-,TRBJ1-1,-,TRBV11-3,CASSLTRGNTEAFF,TGTGCCAGCAGCTTGACCCGGGGGAACACTGAAGCTTTCTTT
-,TRBJ1-3,-,TRBV9,CASSVDYSGNTIYF,TGTGCCAGCAGCGTGGACTACTCTGGAAACACCATATATTTT
TRBD2,TRBJ2-2,-,TRBV5-6,CASRRLAVNTGELFF,TGTGCCAGCAGAAGGCTAGCGGTTAACACCGGGGAGCTGTTTTTT
-,TRBJ1-2,few,TRBV9,CASSVAGNSIYGYTF,TGTGCCAGCAGCGTAGCAGGGAACTCTATCTATGGCTACACCTTC
TRBD2,TRBJ2-7,-,TRBV5-1,CASFREDGYEQYF,TGCGCCAGTTTCCGGGAGGACGGCTACGAGCAGTACTTC
-,TRBJ2-5,-,TRBV29-1,CSVAEGAETQYF,TGCAGCGTTGCGGAGGGGGCAGAGACCCAGTACTTC
-,TRBJ1-2,-,TRBV7-9,CASSLGGVDGYTF,TGTGCCAGCAGCTTAGGGGGAGTGGATGGCTACACCTTC
TRBD1,TRBJ1-2,-,TRBV7-8,CASSAGTGLPPYGYTF,TGTGCCAGCAGCGCCGGGACAGGGTTGCCCCCTTATGGCTACACCTTC
TRBD2,TRBJ2-6,-,TRBV3-1/TRBV3-2,CASSRRLAGETGANVLTF,TGTGCCAGCAGCCGACGACTAGCGGGAGAGACTGGGGCCAACGTCCTGACTTTC
TRBD2,TRBJ2-7,-,TRBV14,CASSQWGLANEQYF,TGTGCCAGCAGCCAGTGGGGACTAGCGAACGAGCAGTACTTC
TRBD1,TRBJ2-3,once,TRBV2,CASTRTGGGGTQYF,TGTGCCAGCACCAGGACAGGGGGCGGAGGTACGCAGTATTTT
TRBD1,TRBJ2-5,-,TRBV15,CATSRVGTGVVETQYF,TGTGCCACCAGCAGAGTCGGGACAGGGGTTGTAGAGACCCAGTACTTC
-,TRBJ1-2,-,TRBV30,CAWSVGMGRGYTF,TGTGCCTGGAGTGTAGGTATGGGGCGCGGCTACACCTTC
TRBD2,TRBJ2-5,-,TRBV11-2,CASSPQGLAGVGETQYF,TGTGCCAGCAGCCCCCAAGGCCTAGCGGGAGTAGGGGAGACCCAGTACTTC
-,TRBJ2-5,-,TRBV28,CASSSSPTRETQYF,TGTGCCAGCAGTTCATCTCCCACGCGGGAGACCCAGTACTTC
-,TRBJ2-7,-,TRBV10-3,CAISESQDSPYEQYF,TGTGCCATCAGTGAGTCTCAGGACAGCCCCTACGAGCAGTACTTC
TRBD2,TRBJ2-1,-,TRBV14,CASSHLVTSGTYNEQFF,TGTGCCAGCAGCCACCTCGTGACTAGCGGGACCTACAATGAGCAGTTCTTC
TRBD2,TRBJ2-5,-,TRBV9,CASSVAGGLAGDGETQYF,TGTGCCAGCAGCGTAGCTGGAGGACTAGCGGGAGACGGGGAGACCCAGTACTTC
TRBD1,TRBJ1-1,-,TRBV30,CASTGGIGDTEAFF,TGTGCCTCAACAGGGGGCATAGGTGACACTGAAGCTTTCTTT
-,TRBJ2-1,-,TRBV5-1,CASSLTSYEQFF,TGCGCCAGCAGCTTGACTAGCTATGAGCAGTTCTTC
TRBD1,TRBJ1-2,-,TRBV6-2/TRBV6-3,CASSGGTVYGYTF,TGTGCCAGCAGCGGGGGGACAGTCTATGGCTACACCTTC
TRBD2,TRBJ2-2,-,TRBV29-1,CSARREASTGELFF,TGCAGCGCTAGGCGGGAGGCGAGCACCGGGGAGCTGTTTTTT
TRBD1,TRBJ2-2,-,TRBV11-3,CASSLGDRTNTGELFF,TGTGCCAGCAGCCTCGGGGACAGAACTAACACCGGGGAGCTGTTTTTT
TRBD1,TRBJ1-5,-,TRBV28,CASRGQAYSNQPQHF,TGTGCCAGCAGGGGACAGGCTTATAGCAATCAGCCCCAGCATTTT